A selection of T cell receptor beta chains follows, all from one sample in a study of cytomegalovirus exposure and HLA in healthy donors. The table came from immunoSEQ multiplex PCR; TCRdb's copy has only in-frame clones and leaves some out. There are some 64,000 clones in the sample; roughly nine tenths occur only once, and about 1.6% lies in the top ten. Sequenced sample: PBMCs. These receptors were taken from a man aged 30-40 years in good health and CMV-seropositive. The CDR3 runs from the conserved cysteine through the conserved F or W. Each record gives: CDR3 length, V gene, D gene, J gene, clone size, CDR3 protein, CDR3 DNA. D genes are given only for firm matches. Clone size appears in some rows only: once, few, many, or a class for an expanded clone.

CDR3 length: 14
V gene: TRBV6-5
D gene: -
J gene: TRBJ1-2
clone size: -
CDR3 protein: CASSYEYSNYGYTF
CDR3 DNA: TGTGCCAGCAGTTACGAGTACAGCAACTATGGCTACACCTTC

CDR3 length: 17
V gene: TRBV5-1
D gene: -
J gene: TRBJ2-6
clone size: -
CDR3 protein: CASSFRQQSSGANVLTF
CDR3 DNA: TGCGCCAGCAGCTTTAGACAGCAGAGCTCTGGGGCCAACGTCCTGACTTTC

CDR3 length: 14
V gene: TRBV27
D gene: -
J gene: TRBJ1-2
clone size: -
CDR3 protein: CASSLQGTSRGYTF
CDR3 DNA: TGTGCCAGCAGTTTACAGGGGACCTCCAGGGGCTACACCTTC

CDR3 length: 16
V gene: TRBV6-6
D gene: -
J gene: TRBJ2-1
clone size: -
CDR3 protein: CASSYLQTSSRNEQFF
CDR3 DNA: TGTGCCAGCAGTTACTTGCAGACTAGTAGTCGTAATGAGCAGTTCTTC

CDR3 length: 16
V gene: TRBV4-2
D gene: TRBD1
J gene: TRBJ2-5
clone size: -
CDR3 protein: CASSQARDRFQETQYF
CDR3 DNA: TGTGCCAGCAGCCAAGCGAGGGACAGGTTCCAAGAGACCCAGTACTTC

CDR3 length: 13
V gene: TRBV7-2
D gene: TRBD1
J gene: TRBJ2-5
clone size: -
CDR3 protein: CASSMTGGYKQYF
CDR3 DNA: TGTGCCAGCAGCATGACAGGGGGCTACAAGCAGTACTTC

CDR3 length: 15
V gene: TRBV28
D gene: TRBD2
J gene: TRBJ2-1
clone size: once
CDR3 protein: CASSLWVAGLNEQFF
CDR3 DNA: TGTGCCAGCAGTTTATGGGTAGCGGGCCTCAATGAGCAGTTCTTC

CDR3 length: 16
V gene: TRBV6-1
D gene: TRBD2
J gene: TRBJ2-1
clone size: -
CDR3 protein: CASSEEVAGGWNEQFF
CDR3 DNA: TGTGCCAGCAGTGAAGAGGTAGCGGGAGGATGGAATGAGCAGTTCTTC

CDR3 length: 16
V gene: TRBV7-2
D gene: -
J gene: TRBJ2-2
clone size: once
CDR3 protein: CASTPGGSGRGGELFF
CDR3 DNA: TGTGCCAGCACCCCCGGGGGTAGCGGACGGGGGGGGGAGCTGTTTTTT

CDR3 length: 16
V gene: TRBV5-6
D gene: -
J gene: TRBJ1-3
clone size: -
CDR3 protein: CASSLEGHLFGNTIYF
CDR3 DNA: TGTGCCAGCAGCTTGGAGGGACACCTTTTCGGAAACACCATATATTTT

CDR3 length: 13
V gene: TRBV7-3
D gene: -
J gene: TRBJ1-1
clone size: -
CDR3 protein: CASSLDLNTEAFF
CDR3 DNA: TGTGCCAGCAGCCTCGACTTGAACACTGAAGCTTTCTTT

CDR3 length: 16
V gene: TRBV5-1
D gene: TRBD1
J gene: TRBJ1-1
clone size: -
CDR3 protein: CASSPTGSGPATEAFF
CDR3 DNA: TGCGCCAGCAGCCCGACAGGGTCTGGCCCGGCCACTGAAGCTTTCTTT

CDR3 length: 13
V gene: TRBV13
D gene: -
J gene: TRBJ2-7
clone size: -
CDR3 protein: CASSPHGGVEQYF
CDR3 DNA: TGTGCCAGCAGCCCCCATGGAGGGGTCGAGCAGTACTTC

CDR3 length: 18
V gene: TRBV7-3
D gene: TRBD2
J gene: TRBJ2-1
clone size: -
CDR3 protein: CASSLTAGGRSSYNEQFF
CDR3 DNA: TGTGCCAGCAGCTTAACAGCGGGAGGGCGGTCCTCCTACAATGAGCAGTTCTTC

CDR3 length: 13
V gene: TRBV5-5
D gene: TRBD1
J gene: TRBJ1-1
clone size: -
CDR3 protein: CASSPGTGDEAFF
CDR3 DNA: TGTGCCAGCAGCCCGGGGACAGGGGATGAAGCTTTCTTT

CDR3 length: 13
V gene: TRBV28
D gene: -
J gene: TRBJ1-1
clone size: -
CDR3 protein: CASSPPEPAEAFF
CDR3 DNA: TGTGCCAGCAGTCCACCCGAGCCCGCTGAAGCCTTCTTT

CDR3 length: 15
V gene: TRBV10-3
D gene: -
J gene: TRBJ2-1
clone size: -
CDR3 protein: CAISAASFMYNEQFF
CDR3 DNA: TGTGCCATCAGTGCGGCTAGCTTCATGTACAATGAGCAGTTCTTC

CDR3 length: 14
V gene: TRBV6-1
D gene: TRBD2
J gene: TRBJ2-7
clone size: once
CDR3 protein: CASGREPGPYEQYF
CDR3 DNA: TGTGCCAGCGGGAGGGAGCCAGGCCCCTACGAGCAGTACTTC

CDR3 length: 15
V gene: TRBV6-5
D gene: TRBD2
J gene: TRBJ2-1
clone size: -
CDR3 protein: CASSYGLAGWNEQFF
CDR3 DNA: TGTGCCAGCAGTTACGGACTAGCGGGATGGAATGAGCAGTTCTTC

CDR3 length: 16
V gene: TRBV7-2
D gene: TRBD2
J gene: TRBJ2-1
clone size: -
CDR3 protein: CASSLSGGVSYNEQFF
CDR3 DNA: TGTGCCAGCAGCCTAAGCGGGGGGGTATCGTACAATGAGCAGTTCTTC

CDR3 length: 16
V gene: TRBV29-1
D gene: TRBD2
J gene: TRBJ2-1
clone size: -
CDR3 protein: CSVRHKAGVSYNEQFF
CDR3 DNA: TGCAGCGTCCGGCATAAAGCGGGAGTCTCCTACAATGAGCAGTTCTTC

CDR3 length: 14
V gene: TRBV4-2
D gene: TRBD2
J gene: TRBJ2-1
clone size: -
CDR3 protein: CASSRSSGTNEQFF
CDR3 DNA: TGTGCCAGCAGCCGGTCTAGCGGGACCAATGAGCAGTTCTTC

CDR3 length: 14
V gene: TRBV28
D gene: TRBD1
J gene: TRBJ1-3
clone size: -
CDR3 protein: CAGQGARGGNTIYF
CDR3 DNA: TGTGCCGGACAGGGGGCGCGAGGAGGAAACACCATATATTTT

CDR3 length: 16
V gene: TRBV25-1
D gene: TRBD1
J gene: TRBJ1-4
clone size: -
CDR3 protein: CASSEYLGTGNEKLFF
CDR3 DNA: TGTGCCAGCAGTGAATATTTAGGGACAGGAAATGAAAAACTGTTTTTT

CDR3 length: 15
V gene: TRBV5-1
D gene: TRBD2
J gene: TRBJ2-3
clone size: -
CDR3 protein: CASSLGSGSPDTQYF
CDR3 DNA: TGCGCCAGCAGCTTGGGGAGCGGGAGTCCAGATACGCAGTATTTT

CDR3 length: 13
V gene: TRBV7-3
D gene: -
J gene: TRBJ1-1
clone size: -
CDR3 protein: CASSFAEGTEAFF
CDR3 DNA: TGTGCCAGCAGCTTCGCGGAGGGCACTGAAGCTTTCTTT

CDR3 length: 18
V gene: TRBV19
D gene: TRBD1
J gene: TRBJ2-3
clone size: once
CDR3 protein: CASSAGRDRGRGTDTQYF
CDR3 DNA: TGTGCCAGTAGTGCCGGCCGGGACAGGGGGCGGGGCACAGATACGCAGTATTTT

CDR3 length: 17
V gene: TRBV27
D gene: TRBD1
J gene: TRBJ1-1
clone size: -
CDR3 protein: CASTPTPQGAVNTEAFF
CDR3 DNA: TGTGCCAGCACCCCTACCCCACAGGGGGCAGTGAACACTGAAGCTTTCTTT

CDR3 length: 18
V gene: TRBV7-9
D gene: -
J gene: TRBJ2-2
clone size: -
CDR3 protein: CSSSFLRVWGENTGELFF
CDR3 DNA: TGTTCCAGCAGCTTCTTACGTGTGTGGGGAGAAAACACCGGGGAGCTGTTTTTT

CDR3 length: 15
V gene: TRBV10-3
D gene: TRBD2
J gene: TRBJ2-1
clone size: -
CDR3 protein: CAISGSGRSYNEQFF
CDR3 DNA: TGTGCCATCAGTGGTAGCGGGAGGTCCTACAATGAGCAGTTCTTC

CDR3 length: 15
V gene: TRBV7-2
D gene: -
J gene: TRBJ1-2
clone size: -
CDR3 protein: CASSSGGATNYGYTF
CDR3 DNA: TGTGCCAGCAGCTCCGGGGGGGCCACTAACTATGGCTACACCTTC

CDR3 length: 15
V gene: TRBV7-9
D gene: -
J gene: TRBJ2-6
clone size: -
CDR3 protein: CASRQQGTGANVLTF
CDR3 DNA: TGTGCCAGCAGGCAACAGGGAACTGGGGCCAACGTCCTGACTTTC

CDR3 length: 14
V gene: TRBV18
D gene: -
J gene: TRBJ2-5
clone size: -
CDR3 protein: CASSLVDTQETQYF
CDR3 DNA: TGTGCCAGCTCACTAGTAGATACTCAAGAGACCCAGTACTTC

CDR3 length: 16
V gene: TRBV7-9
D gene: TRBD2
J gene: TRBJ2-1
clone size: -
CDR3 protein: CASSPRGTKPSGEQFF
CDR3 DNA: TGTGCCAGCAGCCCACGGGGGACTAAGCCTTCGGGCGAGCAGTTCTTC

CDR3 length: 16
V gene: TRBV11-1
D gene: TRBD1
J gene: TRBJ2-7
clone size: -
CDR3 protein: CASSFVHGQGGYEQYF
CDR3 DNA: TGTGCCAGCAGCTTTGTCCACGGACAGGGGGGATACGAGCAGTACTTC

CDR3 length: 13
V gene: TRBV5-1
D gene: TRBD1
J gene: TRBJ1-2
clone size: few
CDR3 protein: CASSYATGNGYTF
CDR3 DNA: TGCGCCAGCAGCTACGCGACAGGGAATGGCTACACCTTC

CDR3 length: 13
V gene: TRBV7-2
D gene: -
J gene: TRBJ2-7
clone size: -
CDR3 protein: CASSLSVSYEQYF
CDR3 DNA: TGTGCCAGCAGCTTATCAGTCTCCTACGAGCAGTACTTC

CDR3 length: 15
V gene: TRBV14
D gene: TRBD1
J gene: TRBJ1-1
clone size: -
CDR3 protein: CASSQRTGGNTEAFF
CDR3 DNA: TGTGCCAGCAGCCAACGGACAGGGGGGAACACTGAAGCTTTCTTT

CDR3 length: 13
V gene: TRBV29-1
D gene: -
J gene: TRBJ2-7
clone size: -
CDR3 protein: CSVDEGVMDEQYF
CDR3 DNA: TGCAGCGTTGACGAGGGAGTGATGGACGAGCAGTACTTC

CDR3 length: 12
V gene: TRBV30
D gene: -
J gene: TRBJ1-1
clone size: -
CDR3 protein: CAWIRGGTEAFF
CDR3 DNA: TGTGCCTGGATTCGGGGGGGGACTGAAGCTTTCTTT

CDR3 length: 16
V gene: TRBV19
D gene: -
J gene: TRBJ2-2
clone size: -
CDR3 protein: CASSVDAGANTGELFF
CDR3 DNA: TGTGCCAGTAGTGTCGATGCGGGGGCTAACACCGGGGAGCTGTTTTTT

CDR3 length: 13
V gene: TRBV6-5
D gene: TRBD1
J gene: TRBJ2-7
clone size: -
CDR3 protein: CASSGDSSYEQYF
CDR3 DNA: TGTGCCAGCAGTGGGGACAGCTCCTACGAGCAGTACTTC

CDR3 length: 14
V gene: TRBV6-6
D gene: TRBD1
J gene: TRBJ1-2
clone size: once
CDR3 protein: CASSYEGGREGYTF
CDR3 DNA: TGTGCCAGCAGTTACGAAGGGGGCAGGGAAGGCTACACCTTC

CDR3 length: 16
V gene: TRBV28
D gene: TRBD1
J gene: TRBJ1-3
clone size: -
CDR3 protein: CASSYQTGAAGNTIYF
CDR3 DNA: TGTGCCAGCAGTTATCAGACAGGGGCTGCCGGAAACACCATATATTTT

CDR3 length: 14
V gene: TRBV11-3
D gene: -
J gene: TRBJ2-5
clone size: -
CDR3 protein: CASSSLREEETQYF
CDR3 DNA: TGTGCCAGCAGCTCCCTGAGGGAGGAGGAGACCCAGTACTTC

CDR3 length: 13
V gene: TRBV12-5
D gene: -
J gene: TRBJ1-1
clone size: -
CDR3 protein: CASAAGTDTEAFF
CDR3 DNA: TGTGCTAGTGCCGCGGGCACGGACACTGAAGCTTTCTTT

CDR3 length: 15
V gene: TRBV11-3
D gene: -
J gene: TRBJ2-2
clone size: -
CDR3 protein: CASSLSPTGTGELFF
CDR3 DNA: TGTGCCAGCAGCCTCTCTCCTACAGGGACCGGGGAGCTGTTTTTT

CDR3 length: 14
V gene: TRBV27
D gene: TRBD1
J gene: TRBJ1-1
clone size: once
CDR3 protein: CASSNRGPDTEAFF
CDR3 DNA: TGTGCCAGCAGTAACAGGGGTCCGGACACTGAAGCTTTCTTT